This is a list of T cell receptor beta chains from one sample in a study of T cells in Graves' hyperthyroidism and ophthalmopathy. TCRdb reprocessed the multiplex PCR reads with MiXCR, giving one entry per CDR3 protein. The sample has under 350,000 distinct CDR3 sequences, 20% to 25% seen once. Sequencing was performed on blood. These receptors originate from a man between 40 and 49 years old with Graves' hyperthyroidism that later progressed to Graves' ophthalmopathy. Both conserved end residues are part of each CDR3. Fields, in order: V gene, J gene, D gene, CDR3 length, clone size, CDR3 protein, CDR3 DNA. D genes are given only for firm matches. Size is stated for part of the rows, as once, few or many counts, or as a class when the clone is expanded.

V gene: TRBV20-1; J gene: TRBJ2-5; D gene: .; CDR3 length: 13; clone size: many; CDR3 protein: CSARVPVQETQYF; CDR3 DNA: TGCAGTGCTAGAGTTCCAGTTCAAGAGACCCAGTACTTC
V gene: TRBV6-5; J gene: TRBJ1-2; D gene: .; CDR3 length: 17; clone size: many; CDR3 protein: CASSYSIGRGANYGYTF; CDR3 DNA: TGTGCCAGCAGTTACTCGATTGGTCGGGGGGCTAACTATGGCTACACCTTC
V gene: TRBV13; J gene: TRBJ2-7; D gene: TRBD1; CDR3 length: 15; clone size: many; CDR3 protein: CASSLGTGSRYEQYF; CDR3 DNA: TGTGCCAGCAGCTTAGGGACAGGGAGCAGGTACGAGCAGTACTTC
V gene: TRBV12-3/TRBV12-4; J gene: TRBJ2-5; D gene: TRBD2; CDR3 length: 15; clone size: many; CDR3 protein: CASRGAGGSGETQYF; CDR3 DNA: TGTGCCAGCAGGGGAGCCGGGGGGAGTGGAGAGACCCAGTACTTC
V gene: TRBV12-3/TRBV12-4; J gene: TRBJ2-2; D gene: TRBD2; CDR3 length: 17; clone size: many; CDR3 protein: CASTPGLAGVYTGELFF; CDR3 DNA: TGTGCCAGCACCCCGGGCCTAGCGGGAGTATACACCGGGGAGCTGTTTTTT
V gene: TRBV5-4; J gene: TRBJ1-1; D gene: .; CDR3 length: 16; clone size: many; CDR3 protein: CASSLGGRVGRTEAFF; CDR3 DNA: TGTGCCAGCAGCTTGGGTGGCAGGGTGGGTCGAACTGAAGCTTTCTTT
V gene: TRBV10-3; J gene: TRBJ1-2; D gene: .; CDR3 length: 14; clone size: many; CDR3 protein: CAISESGLPYGYTF; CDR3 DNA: TGTGCCATCAGTGAGTCTGGCCTACCCTATGGCTACACCTTC
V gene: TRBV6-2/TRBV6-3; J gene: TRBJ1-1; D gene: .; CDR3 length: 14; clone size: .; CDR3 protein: CASRRGGLNTEAFF; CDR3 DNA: TGTGCCAGCAGGAGGGGCGGCTTGAACACTGAAGCTTTCTTT
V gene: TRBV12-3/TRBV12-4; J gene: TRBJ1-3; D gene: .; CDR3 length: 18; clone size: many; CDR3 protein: CASSFVFGSGASGNTIYF; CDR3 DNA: TGTGCCAGCAGTTTTGTTTTTGGTTCAGGAGCCTCTGGAAACACCATATATTTT
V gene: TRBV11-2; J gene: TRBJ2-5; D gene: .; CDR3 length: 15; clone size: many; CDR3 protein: CASSVSGTGQETQYF; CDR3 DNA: TGTGCCAGCAGCGTTTCCGGGACTGGCCAAGAGACCCAGTACTTC
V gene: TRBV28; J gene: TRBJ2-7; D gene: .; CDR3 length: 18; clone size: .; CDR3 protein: CATSSGTAGTGGSYEQYF; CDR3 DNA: TGTGCCACCTCGTCCGGGACGGCCGGGACTGGCGGGTCCTACGAGCAGTACTTC
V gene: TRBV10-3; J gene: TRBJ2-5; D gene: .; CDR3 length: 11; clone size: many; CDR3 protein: CATQARETQYF; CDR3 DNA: TGTGCCACCCAGGCGAGGGAGACCCAGTACTTC
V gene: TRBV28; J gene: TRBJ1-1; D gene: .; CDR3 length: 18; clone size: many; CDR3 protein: CASSPQRRTDHMNTEAFF; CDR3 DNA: TGTGCCAGCAGTCCGCAGAGGAGGACAGACCACATGAACACTGAAGCTTTCTTT
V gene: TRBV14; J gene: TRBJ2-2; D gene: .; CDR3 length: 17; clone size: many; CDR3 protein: CASSQDAARQNTGELFF; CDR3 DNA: TGTGCCAGCAGCCAAGATGCGGCCAGGCAGAACACCGGGGAGCTGTTTTTT
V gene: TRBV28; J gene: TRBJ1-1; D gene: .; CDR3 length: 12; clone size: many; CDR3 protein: CASSYPTGGAFF; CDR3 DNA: TGTGCCAGCAGTTATCCCACAGGCGGAGCTTTCTTT
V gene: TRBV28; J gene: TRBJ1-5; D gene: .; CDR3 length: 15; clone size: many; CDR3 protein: CASSLPDSKYQPQHF; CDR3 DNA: TGTGCCAGCAGTTTGCCGGACAGCAAATATCAGCCCCAGCATTTT
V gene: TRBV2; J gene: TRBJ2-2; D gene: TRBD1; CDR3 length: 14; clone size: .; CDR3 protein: CASRAATGTGELFF; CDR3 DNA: TGTGCCAGCAGGGCCGCGACAGGGACCGGGGAGCTGTTTTTT
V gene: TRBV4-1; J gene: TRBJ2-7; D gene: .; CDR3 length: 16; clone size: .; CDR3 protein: CASSQDGNRDRYEQYF; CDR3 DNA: TGCGCCAGCAGCCAAGATGGAAATAGGGACCGCTACGAGCAGTACTTC
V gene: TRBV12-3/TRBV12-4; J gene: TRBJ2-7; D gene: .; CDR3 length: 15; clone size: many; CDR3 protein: CASSYSGITSYEQYF; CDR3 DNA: TGTGCCAGCAGCTATAGCGGAATCACCTCCTACGAGCAGTACTTC
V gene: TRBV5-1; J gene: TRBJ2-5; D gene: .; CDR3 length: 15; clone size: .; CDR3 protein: CASSRDFQTQETQYF; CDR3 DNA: TGCGCCAGCAGCCGGGACTTCCAAACTCAAGAGACCCAGTACTTC
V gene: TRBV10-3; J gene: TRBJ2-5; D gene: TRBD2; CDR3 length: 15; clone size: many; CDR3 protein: CAISESAGVQETQYF; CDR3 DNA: TGTGCCATCAGTGAGTCGGCGGGGGTACAAGAGACCCAGTACTTC
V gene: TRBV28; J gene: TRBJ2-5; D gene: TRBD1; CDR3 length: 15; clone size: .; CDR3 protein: CASSTYGQGVETQYF; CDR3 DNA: TGTGCCAGCTCCACCTATGGACAGGGGGTGGAGACCCAGTACTTC
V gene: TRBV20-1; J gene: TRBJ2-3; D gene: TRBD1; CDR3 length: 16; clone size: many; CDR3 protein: CSAASGQAKNTDTQYF; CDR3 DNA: TGCAGTGCTGCCTCGGGACAGGCGAAAAACACAGATACGCAGTATTTT
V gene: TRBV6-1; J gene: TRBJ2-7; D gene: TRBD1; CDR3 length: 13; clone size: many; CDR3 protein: CASSDLTRIGQGF; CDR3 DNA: TGTGCCAGCAGTGACCTCACCCGCATCGGACAGGGGTTC
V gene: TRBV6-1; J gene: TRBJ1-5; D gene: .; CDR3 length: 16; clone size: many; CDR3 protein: CASSEPFTRRYQPQHF; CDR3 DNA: TGTGCCAGCAGTGAACCTTTCACTCGGAGGTATCAGCCCCAGCATTTT
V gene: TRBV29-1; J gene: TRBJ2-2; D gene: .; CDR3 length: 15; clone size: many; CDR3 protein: CSVVVSNSAAGELFF; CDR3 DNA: TGCAGCGTTGTTGTGTCCAACAGCGCGGCCGGGGAGCTGTTTTTT
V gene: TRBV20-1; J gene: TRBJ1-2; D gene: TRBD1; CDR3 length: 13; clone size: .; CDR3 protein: CSAFRTGSNDYTF; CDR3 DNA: TGCAGTGCTTTCAGGACAGGGAGCAATGACTACACCTTC
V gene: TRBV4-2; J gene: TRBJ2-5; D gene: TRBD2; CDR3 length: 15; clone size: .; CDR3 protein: CASSQASGISETQYF; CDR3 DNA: TGTGCCAGCAGCCAAGCTAGCGGGATCTCGGAGACCCAGTACTTC
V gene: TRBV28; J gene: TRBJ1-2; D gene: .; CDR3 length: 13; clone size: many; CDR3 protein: CASRLGQLGGYTF; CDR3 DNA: TGTGCCAGCAGGCTCGGACAGTTGGGTGGCTACACCTTC
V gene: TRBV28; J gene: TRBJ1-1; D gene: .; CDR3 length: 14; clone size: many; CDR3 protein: CASSANSMNTEAFF; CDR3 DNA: TGTGCCAGCAGTGCAAATAGTATGAACACTGAAGCTTTCTTT
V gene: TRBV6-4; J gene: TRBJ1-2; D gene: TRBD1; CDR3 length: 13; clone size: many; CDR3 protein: CASSEGTGIGYTF; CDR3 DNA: TGTGCCAGCAGTGAGGGGACAGGGATCGGCTACACCTTC
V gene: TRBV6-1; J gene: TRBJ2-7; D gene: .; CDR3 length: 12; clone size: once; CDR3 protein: CASSARSQGQYF; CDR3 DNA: TGTGCCAGCAGTGCCAGGTCGCAAGGGCAGTACTTC
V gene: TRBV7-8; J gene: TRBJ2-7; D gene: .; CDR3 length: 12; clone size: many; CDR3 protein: CASSVPSYEQYF; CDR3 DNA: TGTGCCAGCAGCGTCCCCTCCTACGAGCAGTACTTC